This T cell receptor (beta chain) was identified in a study of OX40 agonist ivuxolimab in advanced cancers. In the study overall: Melanoma, hepatocellular carcinoma, head and neck or renal cell cancer occurred in dose-escalation patients.

Overall study results and limits: Average numbers of expanded clones were greater in CD8+ T cells than in CD4+.

TCRdb's table, derived via immunoSEQ multiplex PCR, lists solely in-frame clones and lacks some. The sample shows more than 65,000 clones, 85% of them seen only once. V was cut by 2 bases and J by 4 bases, with 24 bases left in between. The CDR3 covers 19 residues. Germline V CDR1 and CDR2: LNHDA, SQIVND (reference sequence). With autoimmune disease history or systemic immunosuppression, patients were excluded. At baseline, cycle 4 day 1, and cycle 7 day 1, blood was sampled. Points on this clone: The antigen remains undetermined.

This TCR was recovered from an adult with an advanced solid tumor such as melanoma, head and neck, liver or kidney cancer. V and J are TRBV19 and TRBJ2-1; weak D call: TRBD2 (6 bases). Sequencing used CD4+ or CD8+ T cells sorted from blood, obtained in a trial of the OX40 agonist ivuxolimab. The CDR3 nucleotides are TGTGCCAGTAGTATAAGTGGGGGATATGGCGGCGGGGCGTACAATGAGCAGTTCTTC. This encodes CASSISGGYGGGAYNEQFF.